Listed below are T cell receptor beta chains from one sample, sequenced in a study of early T cells in non-severe SARS-CoV-2 infection. TCRdb processed the 5' RACE reads anew with MiXCR; each CDR3 protein has one entry. The table has 45,000 to 55,000 distinct CDR3 sequences, about 9.2% seen once; the top ten hold roughly 8.3%. Material for sequencing was whole blood. These receptors all stem from an adult who was a healthcare worker with PCR-confirmed SARS-CoV-2 infection or an uninfected control (not recorded which). Both conserved end residues are part of each CDR3. Fields, in order: D gene, J gene, V gene, clone size, CDR3 protein, CDR3 DNA. A D gene is named only where the DNA matches it firmly. Clone size is given for some rows only: seen once, a few or many times, or a class if the clone is expanded.

d_gene: NA; j_gene: TRBJ1-1; v_gene: TRBV7-6; abundance: NA; CDR3aa: CASSPEAFF; CDR3nt: TGTGCCAGCAGCCCTGAAGCTTTCTTT
d_gene: NA; j_gene: TRBJ2-5; v_gene: TRBV7-7; abundance: few; CDR3aa: CASSLGPETQYF; CDR3nt: TGTGCCAGCAGCTTGGGGCCTGAGACCCAGTACTTC
d_gene: NA; j_gene: TRBJ1-1; v_gene: TRBV29-1; abundance: many; CDR3aa: CSVERQLVNRAFF; CDR3nt: TGCAGCGTTGAGAGACAGCTCGTGAATCGTGCTTTCTTT
d_gene: NA; j_gene: TRBJ2-2; v_gene: TRBV19; abundance: few; CDR3aa: CASTGKRHTGELFF; CDR3nt: TGTGCCAGTACAGGGAAGAGGCACACCGGGGAGCTGTTTTTT
d_gene: NA; j_gene: TRBJ2-5; v_gene: TRBV7-2; abundance: many; CDR3aa: CASSLEAVRSQTQYF; CDR3nt: TGTGCCAGCAGCTTAGAAGCAGTCCGTAGCCAGACCCAGTACTTC
d_gene: NA; j_gene: TRBJ2-3; v_gene: TRBV3-1; abundance: many; CDR3aa: CASSHRDTSTDTQYF; CDR3nt: TGTGCCAGCAGCCACCGGGACACCAGCACAGATACGCAGTATTTT
d_gene: TRBD2; j_gene: TRBJ2-5; v_gene: TRBV28; abundance: NA; CDR3aa: CASRSGGQETQYF; CDR3nt: TGTGCCAGCAGGAGCGGGGGGCAAGAGACCCAGTACTTC
d_gene: NA; j_gene: TRBJ1-6; v_gene: TRBV27; abundance: many; CDR3aa: CASSLVWSTNSPLHF; CDR3nt: TGTGCCAGCAGTTTAGTGTGGAGCACCAATTCACCCCTCCACTTT
d_gene: NA; j_gene: TRBJ2-6; v_gene: TRBV28; abundance: few; CDR3aa: CASREFTPFGANVLTF; CDR3nt: TGTGCCAGCAGAGAATTTACCCCTTTTGGGGCCAACGTCCTGACTTTC
d_gene: NA; j_gene: TRBJ1-1; v_gene: TRBV7-3; abundance: NA; CDR3aa: CASSRDGNTEAFF; CDR3nt: TGTGCCAGCAGCAGGGACGGGAACACTGAAGCTTTCTTT
d_gene: NA; j_gene: TRBJ2-5; v_gene: TRBV6-1; abundance: many; CDR3aa: CASMRSNGVETQYF; CDR3nt: TGTGCCAGCATGAGGAGCAACGGGGTGGAGACCCAGTACTTC
d_gene: NA; j_gene: TRBJ2-2; v_gene: TRBV19; abundance: few; CDR3aa: CASSIWGRDTGELFF; CDR3nt: TGTGCCAGTAGTATCTGGGGCAGGGACACCGGGGAGCTGTTTTTT
d_gene: TRBD2; j_gene: TRBJ2-3; v_gene: TRBV5-4; abundance: NA; CDR3aa: CASSWTSSSTDTQYF; CDR3nt: TGTGCCAGCAGCTGGACTAGCTCTTCGACAGATACGCAGTATTTT
d_gene: NA; j_gene: TRBJ1-6; v_gene: TRBV28; abundance: many; CDR3aa: CASDFGGSSPLHF; CDR3nt: TGTGCCAGCGATTTTGGGGGTAGTTCACCCCTCCACTTT
d_gene: NA; j_gene: TRBJ1-2; v_gene: TRBV20-1; abundance: NA; CDR3aa: CSARDPGLRTGYTF; CDR3nt: TGCAGTGCTAGAGATCCAGGGCTTAGAACTGGCTACACCTTC
d_gene: NA; j_gene: TRBJ2-7; v_gene: TRBV28; abundance: NA; CDR3aa: CASKSSGVRSYEQYF; CDR3nt: TGTGCCAGCAAGTCGTCGGGAGTTCGATCCTACGAGCAGTACTTC
d_gene: TRBD1; j_gene: TRBJ2-7; v_gene: TRBV7-9; abundance: many; CDR3aa: CASSLALTGGYEQYF; CDR3nt: TGTGCCAGCAGCTTAGCCCTGACAGGGGGCTACGAGCAGTACTTC
d_gene: NA; j_gene: TRBJ1-1; v_gene: TRBV29-1; abundance: many; CDR3aa: CSGGEGQAEAFF; CDR3nt: TGCAGCGGAGGGGAAGGCCAGGCTGAAGCTTTCTTT
d_gene: NA; j_gene: TRBJ1-2; v_gene: TRBV28; abundance: many; CDR3aa: CASRSVGYTF; CDR3nt: TGTGCCAGCAGGTCAGTTGGCTACACCTTC
d_gene: NA; j_gene: TRBJ2-3; v_gene: TRBV6-5; abundance: many; CDR3aa: CASRDYMADTQYF; CDR3nt: TGTGCCAGCAGAGACTACATGGCAGATACGCAGTATTTT
d_gene: NA; j_gene: TRBJ2-5; v_gene: TRBV29-1; abundance: few; CDR3aa: CSIELDPGIETQYF; CDR3nt: TGCAGCATTGAATTGGACCCAGGGATCGAGACCCAGTACTTC
d_gene: TRBD1; j_gene: TRBJ1-5; v_gene: TRBV19; abundance: many; CDR3aa: CASSFGQGADQPQHF; CDR3nt: TGTGCCAGTAGTTTTGGACAGGGGGCAGATCAGCCCCAGCATTTT
d_gene: NA; j_gene: TRBJ1-5; v_gene: TRBV27; abundance: many; CDR3aa: CASSLRGSNQPQHF; CDR3nt: TGTGCCAGCAGTTTACGGGGTAGCAATCAGCCCCAGCATTTT
d_gene: NA; j_gene: TRBJ1-1; v_gene: TRBV11-2; abundance: many; CDR3aa: CASSFGRGKLLTEAFF; CDR3nt: TGTGCCAGCAGCTTCGGAAGGGGGAAGTTGTTGACTGAAGCTTTCTTT
d_gene: NA; j_gene: TRBJ2-5; v_gene: TRBV5-1; abundance: many; CDR3aa: CASSLVETQYF; CDR3nt: TGCGCCAGCAGCTTGGTCGAGACCCAGTACTTC
d_gene: NA; j_gene: TRBJ2-7; v_gene: TRBV20-1; abundance: NA; CDR3aa: CSAILFPGQNYEQYF; CDR3nt: TGCAGTGCTATCCTCTTCCCGGGACAAAACTACGAGCAGTACTTC
d_gene: NA; j_gene: TRBJ1-1; v_gene: TRBV2; abundance: NA; CDR3aa: CASSEWQGSNTEAFF; CDR3nt: TGTGCCAGCAGTGAGTGGCAGGGGTCGAACACTGAAGCTTTCTTT
d_gene: NA; j_gene: TRBJ1-4; v_gene: TRBV12-3/TRBV12-4; abundance: many; CDR3aa: CASSSVGGRDEKLFF; CDR3nt: TGTGCCAGCAGTTCCGTCGGGGGAAGGGATGAAAAACTGTTTTTT
d_gene: TRBD2; j_gene: TRBJ2-1; v_gene: TRBV5-1; abundance: few; CDR3aa: CASSSVAGGPGEQFF; CDR3nt: TGCGCCAGCAGCTCTGTAGCGGGAGGGCCTGGTGAGCAGTTCTTC
d_gene: NA; j_gene: TRBJ2-3; v_gene: TRBV20-1; abundance: many; CDR3aa: CSAKRGISTDTQYF; CDR3nt: TGCAGTGCTAAAAGAGGAATTAGCACAGATACGCAGTATTTT